This T cell receptor beta chain originates from a study of vaccination effects on CD4 cells after COVID-19. Study background: Late post-vaccine samples came at days +241, +227 and +161 respectively. Notes on the study in general: The study found marked clonal contraction of infection- and vaccine-induced clones late after vaccination. Convalescent patients were scarce, and early post-infection timepoints were absent.

Sequencing was performed with immunoSEQ multiplex PCR; in TCRdb, only in-frame clones are kept and a portion is missing. The sample contains tens of thousands of clones, 65% to 75% of which appear only once. The CDR3 has 11 amino acids. Germline loops: CDR1 MDHEN, CDR2 SYDVKM. Trimming took off 3 bases at V and 11 bases at J, with 10 bases between the two ends. Culturing for around eleven days preceded CD4+ T cell isolation. It was between March and December 2020 that the person had a SARS-CoV-2 infection confirmed by PCR. Two-dose BNT162b2 or mRNA-1273 vaccination was given to participants. Comment on this clone: Antigen: not known.

This TCR was recovered from a human donor who had a prior SARS-CoV-2 infection. This chain uses TRBV28 with TRBJ1-1; D gene unclear. Sequencing used CD4+ T cells from PBMCs cultured without peptide, obtained after COVID-19 vaccination. The CDR3 nucleotides are TGTGCCAGCAGTTTGAGCACCCCGGCTTTCTTT. Its translation is CASSLSTPAFF. The whole variable domain, filled in from reference TRBV28 and TRBJ1-1, reads DVKVTQSSRYLVKRTGEKVFLECVQDMDHENMFWYRQDPGLGLRLIYFSYDVKMKEKGDIPEGYSVSREKKERFSLILESASTNQTSMYLCASSLSTPAFFGQGTRLTVV.